This TCR beta chain is from a study of blood T cell repertoires in COVID-19. Study in general: From the United States, Italy and Spain came samples of acute and convalescent COVID-19. From T cells, B-cell-depleted T cells, or PBMCs came the material, which was cDNA or gDNA.

Germline assignment: CDR1 MGHRA and CDR2 YSYEKL. This CDR3 is 15 amino acids long. V dropped 0 bases and J dropped 5 bases, with 11 bases sitting between them. Original handling: Estimation of nucleated cell counts was performed using reference gene primer amplification. Here immunoSEQ multiplex PCR was the method, and the copy in TCRdb shows in-frame clones only, minus some. V and J calls plus clone size are reproduced from that table; the DNA served to infer D and trimming. Of 300,000 or so clones in the sample, 85% to 90% were seen once. The sequence was obtained from a woman aged 40-49 years with acute or convalescent COVID-19. Sequencing input: peripheral blood. This chain joins TRBV4-1 and TRBJ1-5; possible D gene TRBD1, 6 bases. The DNA of the CDR3 is TGCGCCAGCAGCCAAGATTTGCCAGGGGATCAGCCCCAGCATTTT. Translated: CASSQDLPGDQPQHF.